The source of this T cell receptor beta chain is a study of post-analysis software for immune sequencing data. This clonotype showed up many times. The antigen remains unidentified. This CDR3 spans 15 amino acids. The V gene's germline CDR1 is MGHRA and CDR2 YSYEKL. J gave up 7 bases and V 1 base, and 9 bases lay outside the gene matches. Carried by the TCR beta cDNA libraries were unique molecular identifiers. MiXCR was run by TCRdb on the PCR reads, yielding one entry per CDR3 protein. This sample has about half a million distinct CDR3 sequences, with around 31% found just once. Study-level findings and limits: Strong same-batch co-clustering of samples appeared with F measure clustering. For normalized Chao1 diversity, multiple sclerosis patients scored significantly lower than controls did. Relative to controls, patients had about five TRBV segments at higher frequency, with TRBV5-6, TRBV5-1 and TRBV20-1 among these.

The V call is TRBV4-1, the J call TRBJ2-7; 8 nucleotides line up with TRBD1. The clonotype originates from a girl under 18 with multiple sclerosis. The specimen sequenced was blood. The CDR3 is CASSQGGQGIYEQYF. DNA for the CDR3: TGCGCCAGCAGCCAAGGAGGACAGGGCATTTATGAGCAGTACTTC.